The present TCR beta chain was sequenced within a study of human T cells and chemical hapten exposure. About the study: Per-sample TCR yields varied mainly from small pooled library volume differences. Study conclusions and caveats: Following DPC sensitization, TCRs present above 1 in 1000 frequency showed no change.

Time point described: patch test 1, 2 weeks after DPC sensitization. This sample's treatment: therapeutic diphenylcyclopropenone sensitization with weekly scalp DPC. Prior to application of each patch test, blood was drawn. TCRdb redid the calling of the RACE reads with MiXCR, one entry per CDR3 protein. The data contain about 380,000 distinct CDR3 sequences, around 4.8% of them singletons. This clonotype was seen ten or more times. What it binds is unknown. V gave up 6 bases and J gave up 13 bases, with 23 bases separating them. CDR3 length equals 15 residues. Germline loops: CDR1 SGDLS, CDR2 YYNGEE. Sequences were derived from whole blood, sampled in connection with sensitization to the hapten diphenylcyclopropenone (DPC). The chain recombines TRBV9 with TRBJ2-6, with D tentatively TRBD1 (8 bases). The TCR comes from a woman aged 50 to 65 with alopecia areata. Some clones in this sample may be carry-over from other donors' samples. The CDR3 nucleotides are TGTGCCAGCACCCCCAGCGGGACAGGATTAGAAGTCCTGACTTTC. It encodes CASTPSGTGLEVLTF. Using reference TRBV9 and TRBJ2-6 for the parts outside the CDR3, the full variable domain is DSGVTQTPKHLITATGQRVTLRCSPRSGDLSVYWYQQSLDQGLQFLIQYYNGEERAKGNILERFSAQQFPDLHSELNLSSLELGDSALYFCASTPSGTGLEVLTFGAGSRLTVL.